A selection of T cell receptor beta chains follows, all from one sample in a study of blood T cell repertoires in COVID-19. The protocol was immunoSEQ multiplex PCR, while the TCRdb copy is restricted to in-frame clones and leaves out a portion. Here the sample spans more than 100,000 clones, roughly 90% being singletons. Sequencing was carried out using peripheral blood. All receptors derive from a man aged 35-49 years with acute or convalescent COVID-19. Both conserved end residues are part of each CDR3. A D gene is named only where the DNA matches it firmly. The size of a clone is reported for some rows only, either as once, few or many, or as a class for expanded clones.

>.|TRBV5-1|TRBJ1-4|13|.
CASKRATNEKLFF
TGCGCCAGCAAACGGGCAACTAATGAAAAACTGTTTTTT
>.|TRBV7-9|TRBJ1-5|17|TRBD1
CASSKPGQGKGNQPQHF
TGTGCCAGCAGCAAGCCGGGACAGGGGAAGGGCAATCAGCCCCAGCATTTT
>once|TRBV5-5|TRBJ1-1|13|.
CASSFTVNTEAFF
TGTGCCAGCAGCTTTACGGTGAACACTGAAGCTTTCTTT
>.|TRBV2|TRBJ1-1|16|.
CASSEALGQVGTEAFF
TGTGCCAGCAGTGAAGCGCTTGGGCAGGTTGGAACTGAAGCTTTCTTT
>.|TRBV5-6|TRBJ2-4|18|TRBD1
CASSWGGQGAGAKNIQYF
TGTGCCAGCAGCTGGGGTGGACAGGGGGCAGGGGCCAAAAACATTCAGTACTTC
>once|TRBV3-1/TRBV3-2|TRBJ1-1|15|.
CASSQGRTANTEAFF
TGTGCCAGCAGCCAGGGTAGGACAGCGAACACTGAAGCTTTCTTT
>few|TRBV29-1|TRBJ1-1|14|TRBD1
CSVHRDRGNTEAFF
TGCAGCGTCCATCGGGACAGGGGTAACACTGAAGCTTTCTTT
>.|TRBV29-1|TRBJ2-2|13|TRBD2
CSVDRGSGGELFF
TGCAGCGTTGATCGCGGTAGCGGGGGGGAGCTGTTTTTT
>.|TRBV13|TRBJ2-1|13|.
CASSLMTGNEQFF
TGTGCCAGCAGCTTGATGACGGGCAATGAGCAGTTCTTC
>.|TRBV2|TRBJ2-3|14|TRBD1
CASKGTGSTDTQYF
TGTGCCAGCAAAGGGACAGGAAGCACAGATACGCAGTATTTT
>.|TRBV7-8|TRBJ1-2|13|TRBD1
CASSAQGNYGYTF
TGTGCCAGCAGCGCACAGGGGAACTATGGCTACACCTTC
>.|TRBV19|TRBJ1-1|13|.
CASAPGQYTEAFF
TGTGCCAGTGCCCCAGGACAGTACACTGAAGCTTTCTTT
>.|TRBV21-1|TRBJ2-7|15|.
CASSSRDRGLGEQYF
TGTGCCAGCAGCAGCCGGGACAGGGGGCTGGGCGAGCAGTACTTC
>.|TRBV30|TRBJ1-2|12|.
CAWSVRDGGYTF
TGTGCCTGGAGTGTACGAGACGGGGGCTACACCTTC
>.|TRBV20-1|TRBJ2-4|13|TRBD2
CSASPGGRDIQYF
TGCAGTGCCAGTCCCGGGGGGAGGGACATTCAGTACTTC
>.|TRBV11-3|TRBJ1-2|20|TRBD1
CASSYRDSIREGFSRVGYTF
TGTGCCAGCAGCTACCGGGACAGCATACGAGAAGGTTTTTCCCGAGTTGGCTACACCTTC
>.|TRBV11-2|TRBJ2-2|14|.
CASSRGTAGGELFF
TGTGCCAGCAGCCGCGGGACGGCCGGCGGGGAGCTGTTTTTT
>.|TRBV6-5|TRBJ1-1|16|.
CASSYDPIVANTEAFF
TGTGCCAGCAGTTACGACCCTATCGTAGCGAACACTGAAGCTTTCTTT
>.|TRBV3-1/TRBV3-2|TRBJ2-3|18|TRBD2
CASSPSSFSGGDTDTQYF
TGTGCCAGCAGCCCCAGTTCGTTTAGCGGGGGGGACACAGATACGCAGTATTTT
>.|TRBV2|TRBJ2-4|16|TRBD2
CASSEGEGSAKNIQYF
TGTGCCAGCAGTGAGGGGGAGGGATCGGCCAAAAACATTCAGTACTTC
>few|TRBV4-1|TRBJ2-1|14|TRBD1
CASSHQGQYNEQFF
TGCGCCAGCAGCCACCAGGGACAGTACAATGAGCAGTTCTTC
>.|TRBV6-1|TRBJ1-2|16|.
CASSEAQVQAGYGYTF
TGTGCCAGCAGTGAAGCCCAAGTCCAGGCGGGGTATGGCTACACCTTC
>.|TRBV18|TRBJ1-5|13|.
CASSPSGSQPQHF
TGTGCCAGCTCACCGTCGGGATCTCAGCCCCAGCATTTT
>.|TRBV5-1|TRBJ1-5|15|TRBD1
CASSRGTGAGQPQHF
TGCGCCAGCAGCCGGGGGACAGGGGCGGGTCAGCCCCAGCATTTT
>.|TRBV7-2|TRBJ2-1|13|TRBD2
CASSLRSGGERFF
TGTGCCAGCAGCTTACGTTCGGGGGGGGAGCGGTTCTTC
>.|TRBV19|TRBJ2-7|16|TRBD2
CASSAQPLAGEFEQYF
TGTGCCAGTAGTGCCCAACCACTAGCGGGAGAGTTCGAGCAGTACTTC
>few|TRBV7-2|TRBJ1-3|14|.
CASSLGAVGNTIYF
TGTGCCAGCAGCTTAGGGGCTGTGGGAAACACCATATATTTT
>.|TRBV20-1|TRBJ1-3|15|TRBD1
CSASPTGGAGNTIYF
TGCAGTGCTAGTCCGACAGGGGGCGCCGGAAACACCATATATTTT